A selection of T cell receptor beta chains follows, all from one sample in a study of CD8+ T cells in alopecia areata. Repertoires were generated with immunoSEQ multiplex PCR, while TCRdb's copy carries only in-frame clones and drops some. The sample holds more than 200,000 clones; 64% are singletons and the top ten take more than 3.5%. The starting material was CD4+ T cells sorted from blood, obtained at week 4, from a patient treated with tofacitinib. Every receptor here comes from a human donor with alopecia areata. Each CDR3 is given with its conserved first and last residue. Each record gives: V gene, clone size, D gene, J gene, CDR3 protein, CDR3 DNA. D genes are given only for firm matches. Size is stated for part of the rows, as once, few or many counts, or as a class when the clone is expanded.

V: TRBV7-3; size: -; D: -; J: TRBJ1-1; CDR3: CASRPTVGTEAFF; DNA: TGTGCCAGCAGGCCTACAGTGGGTACTGAAGCTTTCTTT
V: TRBV14; size: -; D: -; J: TRBJ2-7; CDR3: CASSYRVHEQYF; DNA: TGTGCCAGCAGCTACAGGGTGCACGAGCAGTACTTC
V: TRBV29-1; size: -; D: -; J: TRBJ2-7; CDR3: CSVVVTRYEQYF; DNA: TGCAGCGTTGTAGTGACACGCTACGAGCAGTACTTC
V: TRBV18; size: -; D: -; J: TRBJ1-1; CDR3: CASSYPGPPNTEAFF; DNA: TGTGCCAGCTCATACCCCGGACCGCCAAACACTGAAGCTTTCTTT
V: TRBV29-1; size: -; D: -; J: TRBJ2-1; CDR3: CSAEGGIPHNEQFF; DNA: TGCAGCGCCGAGGGGGGGATACCACACAATGAGCAGTTCTTC
V: TRBV28; size: -; D: -; J: TRBJ1-3; CDR3: CASSPPTGTYSGNTIYF; DNA: TGTGCCAGCAGTCCTCCAACAGGGACCTACTCTGGAAACACCATATATTTT
V: TRBV10-2; size: -; D: -; J: TRBJ1-5; CDR3: CASSLGWSGPQHF; DNA: TGCGCCAGCAGTTTAGGATGGTCAGGGCCCCAGCATTTT
V: TRBV7-2; size: -; D: TRBD1; J: TRBJ1-6; CDR3: CASSLSSTGRNSPLHF; DNA: TGTGCCAGCAGCCTTTCTTCGACAGGGAGGAATTCACCCCTCCACTTT
V: TRBV6-5; size: -; D: -; J: TRBJ1-2; CDR3: CASSPGQNYGYTF; DNA: TGTGCCAGCAGCCCTGGACAGAACTATGGCTACACCTTC
V: TRBV7-9; size: few; D: -; J: TRBJ2-5; CDR3: CASTPGETQYF; DNA: TGTGCCAGCACTCCCGGCGAGACCCAGTACTTC
V: TRBV2; size: -; D: -; J: TRBJ1-1; CDR3: CASTRKGSEAFF; DNA: TGTGCCAGCACACGAAAGGGTTCTGAAGCTTTCTTT
V: TRBV7-9; size: few; D: TRBD1; J: TRBJ2-3; CDR3: CASSSDRVGTDTQYF; DNA: TGTGCCAGCAGCTCCGACAGGGTTGGCACAGATACGCAGTATTTT
V: TRBV5-1; size: -; D: TRBD2; J: TRBJ2-3; CDR3: CASSLGLATDTQYF; DNA: TGCGCCAGCAGCTTGGGACTAGCGACAGATACGCAGTATTTT
V: TRBV7-2; size: -; D: -; J: TRBJ2-7; CDR3: CASTSSNSYEQYF; DNA: TGTGCCAGCACCTCGTCGAACTCCTACGAGCAGTACTTC
V: TRBV30; size: -; D: -; J: TRBJ2-3; CDR3: CAWSRQGPDTQYF; DNA: TGTGCCTGGAGTAGGCAGGGGCCAGATACGCAGTATTTT
V: TRBV2; size: -; D: -; J: TRBJ1-2; CDR3: CASREGAAEDGYTF; DNA: TGTGCCAGCAGGGAAGGGGCGGCGGAGGATGGCTACACCTTC
V: TRBV10-2; size: -; D: -; J: TRBJ1-1; CDR3: CASSGQYSSNTEAFF; DNA: TGCGCCAGCAGCGGTCAGTACAGTTCGAACACTGAAGCTTTCTTT
V: TRBV7-9; size: -; D: -; J: TRBJ1-5; CDR3: CASSHIYRRLEDNQPQHF; DNA: TGTGCCAGCAGCCACATTTACCGACGCCTGGAGGATAATCAGCCCCAGCATTTT
V: TRBV29-1; size: few; D: -; J: TRBJ2-7; CDR3: CSVVDGTPYEQYF; DNA: TGCAGCGTTGTTGACGGTACGCCCTACGAGCAGTACTTC
V: TRBV19; size: few; D: -; J: TRBJ1-5; CDR3: CASSWFGAQPQHF; DNA: TGTGCCAGTAGCTGGTTTGGGGCTCAGCCCCAGCATTTT
V: TRBV2; size: -; D: -; J: TRBJ2-3; CDR3: CASSVGDTQYF; DNA: TGTGCCAGCAGTGTTGGTGATACGCAGTATTTT
V: TRBV27; size: -; D: TRBD2; J: TRBJ2-2; CDR3: CASSLLAGTGELFF; DNA: TGTGCCAGCAGTTTGCTAGCGGGCACCGGGGAGCTGTTTTTT
V: TRBV7-9; size: -; D: -; J: TRBJ2-7; CDR3: CASSSDRDGNSYEQYF; DNA: TGTGCCAGCAGCTCCGACCGGGACGGGAACTCCTACGAGCAGTACTTC
V: TRBV25-1; size: -; D: TRBD2; J: TRBJ2-5; CDR3: CASSEWRGLAGQETQYF; DNA: TGTGCCAGCAGTGAATGGAGGGGCCTAGCGGGCCAAGAGACCCAGTACTTC
V: TRBV18; size: few; D: -; J: TRBJ1-1; CDR3: CASSPNTRFRVYNTEAFF; DNA: TGTGCCAGCTCACCTAACACAAGATTCAGGGTTTACAACACTGAAGCTTTCTTT
V: TRBV4-1; size: -; D: -; J: TRBJ1-1; CDR3: CASSPTGRLNTEAFF; DNA: TGCGCCAGCAGCCCTACAGGGCGCTTGAACACTGAAGCTTTCTTT
V: TRBV5-1; size: -; D: -; J: TRBJ2-1; CDR3: CASSLGHPYNEQFF; DNA: TGCGCCAGCAGCTTGGGGCATCCCTACAATGAGCAGTTCTTC
V: TRBV2; size: -; D: -; J: TRBJ1-2; CDR3: CASNRGAGIDGYTF; DNA: TGTGCCAGCAATCGGGGGGCAGGGATAGATGGCTACACCTTC
V: TRBV29-1; size: many; D: -; J: TRBJ1-1; CDR3: CSVEGGLGTEAFF; DNA: TGCAGCGTTGAGGGGGGGCTCGGCACTGAAGCTTTCTTT
V: TRBV2; size: -; D: -; J: TRBJ1-2; CDR3: CASSESSNYGYTF; DNA: TGTGCCAGCAGTGAGAGCTCTAACTATGGCTACACCTTC
V: TRBV2; size: -; D: -; J: TRBJ2-3; CDR3: CASSDRGDTQYF; DNA: TGTGCCAGCAGTGACAGAGGAGATACGCAGTATTTT
V: TRBV6-5; size: -; D: -; J: TRBJ2-1; CDR3: CASRDSVGEQFF; DNA: TGTGCCAGCAGGGATAGCGTCGGTGAGCAGTTCTTC
V: TRBV7-2; size: -; D: -; J: TRBJ2-2; CDR3: CASSLADFTGELFF; DNA: TGTGCCAGCAGCTTAGCGGACTTCACCGGGGAGCTGTTTTTT
V: TRBV6-6; size: few; D: -; J: TRBJ1-1; CDR3: CASSYGEGAEAFF; DNA: TGTGCCAGCAGTTACGGGGAGGGCGCTGAAGCTTTCTTT
V: TRBV5-1; size: -; D: -; J: TRBJ1-1; CDR3: CASSLAPFGAGNTEAFF; DNA: TGCGCCAGCAGCTTGGCCCCGTTCGGGGCGGGGAACACTGAAGCTTTCTTT
V: TRBV30; size: -; D: -; J: TRBJ1-2; CDR3: CAWSVRQPFVYTF; DNA: TGTGCCTGGAGTGTGAGGCAGCCGTTTGTCTACACCTTC
V: TRBV6-5; size: many; D: TRBD1; J: TRBJ1-1; CDR3: CASSWGQGRTEAFF; DNA: TGTGCCAGCAGTTGGGGACAGGGGAGAACTGAAGCTTTCTTT
V: TRBV7-2; size: few; D: -; J: TRBJ1-6; CDR3: CASSSPGGGDNSPLHF; DNA: TGTGCCAGCAGCTCCCCGGGAGGGGGGGACAATTCACCCCTCCACTTT
V: TRBV7-2; size: -; D: -; J: TRBJ2-7; CDR3: CASSSRTVSPYEQYF; DNA: TGTGCCAGCAGCTCAAGGACAGTTTCTCCCTACGAGCAGTACTTC
V: TRBV6-5; size: -; D: TRBD2; J: TRBJ2-1; CDR3: CASSPGGNEQFF; DNA: TGTGCCAGCAGTCCGGGGGGCAATGAGCAGTTCTTC
V: TRBV5-6; size: -; D: -; J: TRBJ2-3; CDR3: CASSFESTRADTQYF; DNA: TGTGCCAGCAGCTTCGAATCAACGAGGGCAGATACGCAGTATTTT
V: TRBV15; size: -; D: TRBD1; J: TRBJ1-6; CDR3: CATRSRDRNNSPLHF; DNA: TGTGCCACCAGGTCGAGGGACAGAAATAATTCACCCCTCCACTTT
V: TRBV30; size: -; D: -; J: TRBJ1-1; CDR3: CAWRLQDTEAFF; DNA: TGTGCCTGGAGGCTTCAAGACACTGAAGCTTTCTTT
V: TRBV29-1; size: -; D: TRBD1; J: TRBJ2-5; CDR3: CSISRTGQETQYF; DNA: TGCAGCATCTCCAGGACAGGGCAAGAGACCCAGTACTTC
V: TRBV29-1; size: -; D: -; J: TRBJ2-5; CDR3: CSVEDRAGTETQYF; DNA: TGCAGCGTTGAAGATCGGGCGGGGACAGAGACCCAGTACTTC
V: TRBV2; size: -; D: TRBD2; J: TRBJ2-5; CDR3: CASSSGGKTQYF; DNA: TGTGCCAGCAGTAGCGGGGGGAAGACCCAGTACTTC
V: TRBV5-6; size: -; D: TRBD1; J: TRBJ2-5; CDR3: CASSLAGGQETQYF; DNA: TGTGCCAGCAGCTTGGCAGGGGGCCAGGAGACCCAGTACTTC
V: TRBV7-2; size: few; D: -; J: TRBJ1-1; CDR3: CASSFTDWGGGTEAFF; DNA: TGTGCCAGCAGCTTCACCGATTGGGGGGGAGGTACTGAAGCTTTCTTT
V: TRBV4-1; size: -; D: -; J: TRBJ1-5; CDR3: CASSQGTTDRPQHF; DNA: TGCGCCAGCAGCCAAGGTACCACGGACAGGCCCCAGCATTTT
V: TRBV4-1; size: -; D: -; J: TRBJ1-1; CDR3: CASSQDSYTEAFF; DNA: TGCGCCAGCAGCCAAGATTCTTACACTGAAGCTTTCTTT
V: TRBV29-1; size: -; D: TRBD1; J: TRBJ2-2; CDR3: CSVGGTVVRPNTGELFF; DNA: TGCAGCGTTGGGGGGACAGTCGTACGACCGAACACCGGGGAGCTGTTTTTT
V: TRBV5-6; size: -; D: TRBD1; J: TRBJ2-3; CDR3: CASSLAGTGNTDTQYF; DNA: TGTGCCAGCAGCTTAGCCGGGACAGGGAACACAGATACGCAGTATTTT